This T cell receptor beta chain comes out of a study of cytomegalovirus exposure and HLA in healthy donors. Overall study findings and caveats: A subsequent analysis found that TCR clusters from the first cohort also tended to co-occur in the approximately 130 validation repertoires, with around 94% of cluster scores above 0. Rare sequences made up most TCRs, while some public TCRs were found in many donors. The study flagged some 170 TCR beta chains as cytomegalovirus-associated.

Sequenced by immunoSEQ multiplex PCR; TCRdb stores in-frame clones only, minus some. Of approximately 200,000 clones in the sample, under 95% were seen once. The CDR3 has 17 residues. Germline loops: CDR1 SGHDT, CDR2 YYEEEE. V dropped 4 bases and J dropped 4; count of bases not matched to a gene: 15. As for this clone: Its antigen remains unknown.

The donors were in the approximately 120-subject validation cohort, distinct from the approximately 670-subject first cohort. Sequenced sample: PBMCs. The chain joins TRBV5-6 to TRBJ2-3; 7 positions agree with TRBD1. This TCR derives from a woman aged 18-29 years in good health and CMV-seronegative. The DNA for the CDR3 is TGTGCCAGCAGCCCCCTGGACAGGATCGTTAGTTCAGATACGCAGTATTTT. Residues: CASSPLDRIVSSDTQYF.